Listed below are T cell receptor beta chains from one sample, sequenced in a study of cytomegalovirus exposure and HLA in healthy donors. Some clones are missing from TCRdb's copy, which holds only in-frame ones; the method was immunoSEQ multiplex PCR. The sample lists some 130,000 clones; roughly 86% were seen once. Material: PBMCs. The receptors were sampled from a woman younger than 45 in good health and CMV-seronegative. The CDR3 runs from the conserved cysteine through the conserved F or W. The D gene is left open where the match is weak. The listing skips clone size in some rows; elsewhere it reads once, few, many or a size class.

many TRBJ2-2 TRBV28 TRBD1 TGTGCCAGCAGTCCAGGGACAGGACACACCGGGGAGCTGTTTTTT CASSPGTGHTGELFF
NA TRBJ1-3 TRBV27 NA TGTGCCAGCAGTTCCGGCAGGGCCTCTGGAAACACCATATATTTT CASSSGRASGNTIYF
once TRBJ1-1 TRBV9 NA TGTGCCAGCAGCCCAGCGCCCGGGAGCACTGAAGCTTTCTTT CASSPAPGSTEAFF
NA TRBJ1-1 TRBV7-8 TRBD1 TGTGCCAGCAGCCGGGACAGGGGCACTGAAGCTTTCTTT CASSRDRGTEAFF
NA TRBJ1-1 TRBV7-8 NA TGTGCCAGCAGCTTTCCGGGTTTTAACACTGAAGCTTTCTTT CASSFPGFNTEAFF
NA TRBJ2-3 TRBV11-2 TRBD2 TGTGCCAGCAGCTTGTATCGGGGGGGAAGCACAGATACGCAGTATTTT CASSLYRGGSTDTQYF
many TRBJ2-7 TRBV19 TRBD1 TGTGCCAGTAGGACCACAGGGGGCGCTTCCTACGAGCAGTACTTC CASRTTGGASYEQYF
once TRBJ1-2 TRBV5-6 NA TGTGCCAGCAGCTTAGGGAGCCTTTGGGCTGGCTACACCTTC CASSLGSLWAGYTF
few TRBJ2-7 TRBV11-2 NA TGTGCCAGCAGCTTAGGGGGGACAATGCCCTACGAGCAGTACTTC CASSLGGTMPYEQYF
NA TRBJ1-2 TRBV14 NA TGTGCCAGCAGCCAAGATCTTGTTGCGGGTGGCTACACCTTC CASSQDLVAGGYTF
NA TRBJ1-5 TRBV10-1 TRBD1 TGCGCCAGCAGGGCCCCTGACAGGGGCCAGCCCCAGCATTTT CASRAPDRGQPQHF
NA TRBJ2-1 TRBV5-1 NA TGCGCCAGCAGCCAAACTAGCAGCTCCTACAATGAGCAGTTCTTC CASSQTSSSYNEQFF
once TRBJ2-3 TRBV7-9 TRBD2 TGTGCCAGCAGCTTAGCGGGGAGTAGCGGGGCGACAGATACGCAGTATTTT CASSLAGSSGATDTQYF
NA TRBJ1-5 TRBV2 NA TGTGCCAGCTCCGACACAGGGCGCGACCAGCCCCAGCATTTT CASSDTGRDQPQHF
NA TRBJ2-7 TRBV5-4 NA TGTGCCAGCAGCCCGGAGGGTCGGGGGGCAGGTTCCTACGAGCAGTACTTC CASSPEGRGAGSYEQYF
NA TRBJ2-7 TRBV6-6 TRBD1 TGTGCCAGCAGTGACACCGGGACAGGGTTTCGGCAGTACTTC CASSDTGTGFRQYF
few TRBJ1-3 TRBV7-9 NA TGTGCCAGCAGCTTCGGGGAAGGAAACACCATATATTTT CASSFGEGNTIYF
NA TRBJ2-6 TRBV6-5 NA TGTGCCAGCAGTTACTCCGGGGCTGGGGCCAACGTCCTGACTTTC CASSYSGAGANVLTF
few TRBJ2-3 TRBV7-3 NA TGTGCCAGCAGCTTAATACCAGCAGATACGCAGTATTTT CASSLIPADTQYF
NA TRBJ2-7 TRBV6-1 TRBD2 TGTGCCAGCATAGTATGGGGGGGGGATCCTAGAGAGCAGTACTTC CASIVWGGDPREQYF
NA TRBJ2-5 TRBV4-2 NA TGTGCCAGCAGCCCAATAGGGGGAATAGAGACCCAGTACTTC CASSPIGGIETQYF
NA TRBJ1-2 TRBV2 TRBD1 TGTGCCAGCAGTGCAGGGGGCACTTATGGCTACACCTTC CASSAGGTYGYTF
NA TRBJ2-2 TRBV9 TRBD1 TGTGCCAGCAGCTCCCGACAGGGAAGTACCGGGGAGCTGTTTTTT CASSSRQGSTGELFF
NA TRBJ1-1 TRBV18 NA TGTGCCAGCTCACCTAGTCAAAGCACTGAAGCTTTCTTT CASSPSQSTEAFF
NA TRBJ2-2 TRBV2 TRBD2 TGTGCCAGCAGTGAAAATCGGGGACTAGCGGGGGCCGGGGAGCTGTTTTTT CASSENRGLAGAGELFF
NA TRBJ1-6 TRBV5-4 NA TGTGCCAGCAGCTTGGGAGCATTCAATTCACCCCTCCACTTT CASSLGAFNSPLHF
NA TRBJ1-2 TRBV5-4 TRBD1 TGTGCCAGCAGCGATACCGGGACAGGGTATGGCTACACCTTC CASSDTGTGYGYTF
NA TRBJ1-1 TRBV28 TRBD1 TGTGCCAGCAGTACTTACTACAGGGGGTTGGCCGCCAACACTGAAGCTTTCTTT CASSTYYRGLAANTEAFF
NA TRBJ1-2 TRBV7-8 NA TGTGCCAGCAGCTTAGCGCAATCGAATGCAGTCATCTATGGCTACACCTTC CASSLAQSNAVIYGYTF
NA TRBJ2-7 TRBV6-5 NA TGTGCTTCCGGGCCCCCGGACTTCGAGCAGTACTTC CASGPPDFEQYF
NA TRBJ1-1 TRBV6-4 NA TGTGCCAGCAGGCAGACGGACTTGATGGGAGACACTGAAGCTTTCTTT CASRQTDLMGDTEAFF
once TRBJ2-3 TRBV19 NA TGTGCCAGTAGGGAGGGTCCTAGCACAGATACGCAGTATTTT CASREGPSTDTQYF
NA TRBJ1-5 TRBV7-2 NA TGTGCCAGCAGCTTAGAATCAGGGCTGGGCCAGCCCCAGCATTTT CASSLESGLGQPQHF
NA TRBJ2-2 TRBV4-1 TRBD2 TGCGCCAGCAGCCAAGACCCTAGCGGGGGGGCCCGGACCGGGGAGCTGTTTTTT CASSQDPSGGARTGELFF
NA TRBJ2-3 TRBV7-2 TRBD2 TGTGCCAGCAGCTCGGGACTAGCGGGAGGGGATCGGGGGCCGTATTTT CASSSGLAGGDRGPYF
NA TRBJ2-7 TRBV27 TRBD1 TGTGCCAGCAGTTCTTACAGGGGTCAGGACTACGAGCAGTACTTC CASSSYRGQDYEQYF
NA TRBJ2-3 TRBV5-1 NA TGCGCCAGCAGCCATAACCTACAGGGCACAGATACGCAGTATTTT CASSHNLQGTDTQYF
NA TRBJ2-5 TRBV7-2 NA TGTGCCAGCAGCTGGCAACAGGGAGGGGAGACCCAGTACTTC CASSWQQGGETQYF
few TRBJ1-5 TRBV28 NA TGTGCCACCCGGACAGCCCTACCCAATCAGCCCCAGCATTTT CATRTALPNQPQHF
NA TRBJ2-1 TRBV7-2 TRBD1 TGTGCCAGCAGTCTTGAGGGGGCGGCGTACAATGAGCAGTTCTTC CASSLEGAAYNEQFF
NA TRBJ2-3 TRBV18 TRBD1 TGTGCCAGCTCCCGGGACAGGGGACTCGCAGATACGCAGTATTTT CASSRDRGLADTQYF
NA TRBJ1-3 TRBV5-3 NA TGTGCCAGAAGCGCACAGGGTGTTGGAAACACCATATATTTT CARSAQGVGNTIYF
few TRBJ2-3 TRBV10-3 NA TGTGCCATCCGCCAGGGTCTTGAAGATACGCAGTATTTT CAIRQGLEDTQYF
few TRBJ2-7 TRBV13 TRBD2 TGTGCCAGCAGCCCAAGCGGGGGGGCCTCTGCCGAGCAGTACTTC CASSPSGGASAEQYF
NA TRBJ1-5 TRBV12-5 TRBD1 TGTGCTAGTGGTTTGGTATTGCAGGGGGCTTCTCAGCCCCAGCATTTT CASGLVLQGASQPQHF
NA TRBJ1-6 TRBV2 NA TGTGCCAGCAGTGAAGACAGGGACGGAAATTCACCCCTCCACTTT CASSEDRDGNSPLHF
NA TRBJ1-5 TRBV5-6 NA TGTGCCAGCAGCTTGGGCAGATTTTATAGCAATCAGCCCCAGCATTTT CASSLGRFYSNQPQHF
NA TRBJ1-2 TRBV6-6 TRBD1 TGTGCCAGCAATGACGGGACAGATGGCTACACCTTC CASNDGTDGYTF
NA TRBJ2-5 TRBV18 TRBD1 TGTGCCAGCTCACCGGGACAGGTGGAGGAGACCCAGTACTTC CASSPGQVEETQYF
NA TRBJ2-6 TRBV5-1 NA TGCGCCAGCAGCTTGGGCGGGTCTGGGGCCAACGTCCTGACTTTC CASSLGGSGANVLTF
NA TRBJ2-1 TRBV5-6 NA TGTGCCAGCAGCAGTATGACGAGGGCACTCAATGAGCAGTTCTTC CASSSMTRALNEQFF
NA TRBJ1-2 TRBV6-1 NA TGTGCCAGCAGTGTAACAGGGCCCTATGGCTACACCTTC CASSVTGPYGYTF
NA TRBJ1-5 TRBV15 TRBD1 TGTGCCACCAGCTTGACAGGGGACCAGCCCCAGCATTTT CATSLTGDQPQHF